These T cell receptor beta chains were read from a single sample in a study of blood T cell repertoires in COVID-19. The table came from immunoSEQ multiplex PCR; TCRdb's copy has only in-frame clones and leaves some out. The data hold just over 150,000 clones, with over 80% observed a single time. Sequences were obtained from peripheral blood. All receptors derive from a woman between 45 and 60 years old with acute or convalescent COVID-19. CDR3s include the opening cysteine and the closing phenylalanine or tryptophan. The D gene is left open where the match is weak. Size values are once, few and many counts, or a class for expanded clones, and some rows have none.

v_call	clone_size	d_call	j_call	cdr3_aa	cdr3_nt
TRBV11-2	few	.	TRBJ1-6	CASSLDGSPLHF	TGTGCCAGCAGCTTAGATGGCTCACCCCTCCACTTT
TRBV27	.	.	TRBJ2-1	CASSRAGNPNEQFF	TGTGCCTCCTCAAGGGCGGGAAACCCCAATGAGCAGTTCTTC
TRBV11-2	.	.	TRBJ1-4	CASSLDRATYEKLFF	TGTGCCAGCAGCTTAGATCGCGCTACTTATGAAAAACTGTTTTTT
TRBV5-4	.	TRBD1	TRBJ2-7	CASSGDRGYEQYF	TGTGCCAGCAGCGGGGACAGGGGGTACGAGCAGTACTTC
TRBV28	once	.	TRBJ1-3	CASRGGRGGNTIYF	TGTGCCAGCAGAGGGGGACGAGGAGGAAACACCATATATTTT
TRBV28	.	.	TRBJ1-3	CASSTPGSLSGNTIYF	TGTGCCAGCAGTACCCCTGGGAGTCTCTCTGGAAACACCATATATTTT
TRBV4-1	.	.	TRBJ1-5	CASSRGPANQPQHF	TGCGCCAGCAGCCGTGGGCCAGCAAATCAGCCCCAGCATTTT
TRBV3-1/TRBV3-2	.	.	TRBJ1-1	CASSKVGQRNEAFF	TGTGCCAGCAGCAAGGTGGGACAACGAAACGAAGCTTTCTTT
TRBV11-3	.	.	TRBJ2-1	CASSLGGLSSYNEQFF	TGTGCCAGCAGCTTAGGGGGCCTGAGCTCCTACAATGAGCAGTTCTTC
TRBV2	.	TRBD1	TRBJ1-2	CASKYDRTGSYGYTF	TGTGCCAGCAAATACGACAGGACAGGGAGCTATGGCTACACCTTC
TRBV7-2	once	TRBD2	TRBJ2-7	CASSLGGGRAYEQYF	TGTGCCAGCAGCTTAGGAGGCGGGAGGGCCTACGAGCAGTACTTC
TRBV6-5	.	.	TRBJ1-6	CATLIKPSPLHF	TGTGCCACCCTAATAAAGCCCTCACCCCTCCACTTT